The 5 T cell receptor beta chains reported below all come from one sample, sequenced in a study of blood T cell repertoires in COVID-19. Only in-frame clones appear in the TCRdb table, and some are missing; sequencing was by immunoSEQ multiplex PCR. This sample has fewer than 350,000 clones, with more than 75% found just once. Sequencing used PBMCs or T cells enriched from blood (not recorded which). The receptors shown here come from a woman aged 35 to 49 with acute COVID-19.

The chain carries TRBV25-1 and TRBJ1-1, with 8 bases aligning to TRBD1. Germline V CDR1 and CDR2: MGHDK, SYGVNS. The CDR3 spans 14 residues. The ends lost 3 bases at V and 1 base at J; junction bases unmatched: 1. CDR3 in DNA: TGTGCCAGCAGTGATGACAGGGGGAACACTGAAGCTTTCTTT. This encodes CASSDDRGNTEAFF.

The count of this clone is one. The chain joins TRBV2 to TRBJ2-1; 8 bases map to TRBD2. Trimming took 8 bases from V and 6 from J; bases not matched to a gene: 9. Per the germline V gene, CDR1 is SNHLY and CDR2 is FYNNEI. The CDR3 spans 14 residues. The CDR3 sequence: CASRSGRAANEQFF. CDR3 DNA sequence: TGTGCCAGCCGATCCGGGAGGGCCGCCAATGAGCAGTTCTTC.

The DNA for the CDR3 is TGCAGTGCTAGTGACCGGGACAGCCACTCTGGAAACACCATATATTTT. It translates to CSASDRDSHSGNTIYF. The chain recombines TRBV20-1 with TRBJ1-3; 7 bases line up with TRBD1. Trimming removed 3 bases from V and 0 bases from J; junction bases left unmatched: 8. The germline gives CDR1 DFQATT, CDR2 SNEGSKA (reference sequence). The CDR3 runs to 16 residues.

V is TRBV29-1 and J is TRBJ1-5; 9 positions match TRBD1. This CDR3 comprises 14 residues. V lost 6 bases and J lost 5; bases outside the gene matches: 8. Per the germline V gene, CDR1 is SQVTM and CDR2 is ANQGSEA. The CDR3 loop reads CSVVTGGWDQPQHF. The CDR3 DNA follows: TGCAGCGTCGTGACAGGGGGATGGGATCAGCCCCAGCATTTT.

Turning to this clone: The sample has other DNA sequences that encode this CDR3 too. The DNA of the CDR3 is TGTGCCAGCACGGGTGCTGGGGCCAACGTCCTGACTTTC. It yields the protein CASTGAGANVLTF. The V call is TRBV2, the J call TRBJ2-6; D is uncertain. The germline gives CDR1 SNHLY, CDR2 FYNNEI. The V and J ends lost 7 bases and 2 bases respectively, with 6 bases between them. The CDR3 extends over 13 amino acids.